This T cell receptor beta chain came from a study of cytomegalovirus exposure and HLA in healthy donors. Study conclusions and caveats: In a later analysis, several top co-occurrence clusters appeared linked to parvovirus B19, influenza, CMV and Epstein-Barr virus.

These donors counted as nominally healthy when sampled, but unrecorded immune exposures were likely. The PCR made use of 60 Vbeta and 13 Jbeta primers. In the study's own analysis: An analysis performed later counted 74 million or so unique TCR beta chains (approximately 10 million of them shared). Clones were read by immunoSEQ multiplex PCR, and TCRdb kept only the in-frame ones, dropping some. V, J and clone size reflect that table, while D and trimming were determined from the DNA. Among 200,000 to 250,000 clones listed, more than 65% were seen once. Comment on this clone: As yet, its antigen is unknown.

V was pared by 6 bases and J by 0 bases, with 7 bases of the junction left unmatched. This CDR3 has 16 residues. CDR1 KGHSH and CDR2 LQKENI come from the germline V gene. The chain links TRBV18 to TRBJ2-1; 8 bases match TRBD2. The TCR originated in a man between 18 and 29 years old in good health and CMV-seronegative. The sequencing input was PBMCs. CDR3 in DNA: TGTGCCAGCTCTCTTCAGACTAGCGCCTCCTACAATGAGCAGTTCTTC. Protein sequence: CASSLQTSASYNEQFF.